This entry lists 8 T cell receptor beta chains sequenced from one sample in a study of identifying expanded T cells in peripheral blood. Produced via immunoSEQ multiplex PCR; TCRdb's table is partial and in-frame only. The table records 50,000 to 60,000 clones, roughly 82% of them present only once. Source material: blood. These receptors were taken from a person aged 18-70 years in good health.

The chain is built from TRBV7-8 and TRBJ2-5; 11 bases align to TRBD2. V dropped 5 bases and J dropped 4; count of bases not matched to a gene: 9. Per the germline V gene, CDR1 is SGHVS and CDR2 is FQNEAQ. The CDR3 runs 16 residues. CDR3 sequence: CASSVSGGALGETQYF. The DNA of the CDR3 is TGTGCCAGCAGCGTTAGCGGGGGGGCGTTAGGAGAGACCCAGTACTTC. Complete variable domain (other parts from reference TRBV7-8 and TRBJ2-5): GAGVSQSPRYKVAKRGQDVALRCDPISGHVSLFWYQQALGQGPEFLTYFQNEAQLDKSGLPSDRFFAERPEGSVSTLKIQRTQQEDSAVYLCASSVSGGALGETQYFGPGTRLLVL.

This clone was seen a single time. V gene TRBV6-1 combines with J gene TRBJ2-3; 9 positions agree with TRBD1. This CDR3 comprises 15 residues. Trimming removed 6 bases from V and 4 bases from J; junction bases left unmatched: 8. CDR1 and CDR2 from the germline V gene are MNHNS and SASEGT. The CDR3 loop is CASRSRDRAADTQYF. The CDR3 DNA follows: TGTGCCAGCAGGAGCCGGGACAGGGCGGCAGATACGCAGTATTTT.

The CDR3 DNA reads as TGTGCCAGCAGTGGTAGACAGGGTAACTACGAGCAGTACTTC. Protein sequence: CASSGRQGNYEQYF. This rearrangement joins TRBV6-5 to TRBJ2-7; the match to TRBD1 covers 7 bases. This CDR3 has 14 residues. CDR1 is MNHEY, CDR2 SVGAGI, per germline. V lost 5 bases to trimming and J lost 3 bases; unmatched junction nucleotides: 7.

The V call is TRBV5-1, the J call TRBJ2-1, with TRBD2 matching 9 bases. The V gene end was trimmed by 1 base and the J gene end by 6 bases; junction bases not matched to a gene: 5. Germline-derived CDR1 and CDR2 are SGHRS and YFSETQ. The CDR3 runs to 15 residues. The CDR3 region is CASSLNSGRPNEQFF. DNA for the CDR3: TGCGCCAGCAGCTTGAATAGCGGGAGACCCAATGAGCAGTTCTTC.

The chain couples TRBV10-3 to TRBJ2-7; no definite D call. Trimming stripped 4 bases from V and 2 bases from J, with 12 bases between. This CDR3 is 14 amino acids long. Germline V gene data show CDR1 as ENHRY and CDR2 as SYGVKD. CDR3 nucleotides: TGTGCCATCAGTGTGGACGCCTCCCCCTACGAGCAGTACTTC. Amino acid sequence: CAISVDASPYEQYF.

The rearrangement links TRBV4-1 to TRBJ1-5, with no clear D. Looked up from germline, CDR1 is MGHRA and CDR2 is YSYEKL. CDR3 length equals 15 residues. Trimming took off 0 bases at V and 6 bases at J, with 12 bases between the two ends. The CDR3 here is CASSQEFAAGQPQHF. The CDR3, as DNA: TGCGCCAGCAGCCAAGAGTTCGCAGCTGGTCAGCCCCAGCATTTT.

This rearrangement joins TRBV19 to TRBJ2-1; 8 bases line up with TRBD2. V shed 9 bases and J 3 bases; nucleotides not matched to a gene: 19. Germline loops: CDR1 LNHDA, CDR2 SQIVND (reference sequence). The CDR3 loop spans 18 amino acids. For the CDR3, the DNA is TGTGCCAGCTCCGAGTTCCGTCTTAGCGGGGCCCTCTACAATGAGCAGTTCTTC. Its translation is CASSEFRLSGALYNEQFF.

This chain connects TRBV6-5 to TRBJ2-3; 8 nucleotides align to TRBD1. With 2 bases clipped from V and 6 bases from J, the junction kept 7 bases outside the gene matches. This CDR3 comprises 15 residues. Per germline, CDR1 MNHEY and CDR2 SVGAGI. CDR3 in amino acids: CASSYRGQGRDTQYF. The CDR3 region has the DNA TGTGCCAGCAGTTACCGTGGACAGGGTAGGGATACGCAGTATTTT.